This T cell receptor beta chain was captured by sequencing in a study of T cell changes during pregnancy in multiple sclerosis. The method was immunoSEQ multiplex PCR; TCRdb's version includes in-frame clones alone and lacks a portion of them. The sample has fewer than 20,000 clones; more than 70% are singletons. This TCR came from a female donor in good health, enrolled as a control in a pregnancy study. The sample was CD4+ T cells from peripheral blood mononuclear cells, taken in the first trimester of pregnancy.

CDR3 nucleotide sequence: TGTGCCAGTAGTTCTGGTCCCGGGGGTCTCTATGGCTACACCTTC. Translated: CASSSGPGGLYGYTF. The rearrangement joins TRBV19 to TRBJ1-2, with D tentatively TRBD1 (5 bases). The CDR3 has 15 amino acids. Germline CDR1 reads LNHDA; CDR2 reads SQIVND (reference sequence). The germline V and J ends were trimmed by 5 bases and 4 bases, with 17 bases remaining between them.